This T cell receptor (beta chain) was identified during a study of T cell changes during pregnancy in multiple sclerosis. Germline loops: CDR1 SGHNT, CDR2 YENEEA. Trimming at V came to 5 bases and at J to 5 bases, leaving 3 bases not matched to a gene. This CDR3 is 16 amino acids long. TCRdb keeps only in-frame clones here, not all; method: immunoSEQ multiplex PCR. This sample has under 60,000 clones; roughly 93% occur once, and the top ten carry around 0.38%. The source is a female donor in good health, enrolled as a control in a pregnancy study. The input for sequencing was CD4+ T cells from peripheral blood mononuclear cells, taken in the second trimester of pregnancy. The chain employs TRBV11-3 and TRBJ2-2; 15 bases are a match to TRBD2. The CDR3: CASSPGTSGGTGELFF. CDR3 bases: TGTGCCAGCAGCCCCGGGACTAGCGGGGGGACCGGGGAGCTGTTTTTT.